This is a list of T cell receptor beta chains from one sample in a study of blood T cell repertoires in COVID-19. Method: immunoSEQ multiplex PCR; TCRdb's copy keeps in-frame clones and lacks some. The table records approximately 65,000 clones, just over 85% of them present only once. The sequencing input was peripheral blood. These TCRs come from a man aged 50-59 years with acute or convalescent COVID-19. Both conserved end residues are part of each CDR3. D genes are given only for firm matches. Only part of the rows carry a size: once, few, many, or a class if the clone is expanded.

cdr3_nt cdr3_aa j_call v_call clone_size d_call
TGTGCCAGCAGCGAGGCCTCAGGGGTTACTGAAGCTTTCTTT CASSEASGVTEAFF TRBJ1-1 TRBV11-3 - -
TGCGCCAGCAGCCAAGGACGGGGGGGCGATGAGCAGTTCTTC CASSQGRGGDEQFF TRBJ2-1 TRBV4-1 few TRBD2
TGCGCCAGCAGCACCGGACAGGTGAACACCGGGGAGCTGTTTTTT CASSTGQVNTGELFF TRBJ2-2 TRBV5-1 - TRBD1
TGCGCCAGCAGCCAAGGGGTAGCGGGAGACCCAGCCAAAAACATTCAGTACTTC CASSQGVAGDPAKNIQYF TRBJ2-4 TRBV4-1 - TRBD2
TGTGCCAGCAGCGTAGCGGGACAGGGAGAATTCCAAGAGACCCAGTACTTC CASSVAGQGEFQETQYF TRBJ2-5 TRBV9 - TRBD1
TGTGCCAGCAGCGGAACCTCTGGGAGCGGGTCACCCCTCCACTTT CASSGTSGSGSPLHF TRBJ1-6 TRBV9 - -
TGTGCCAGCAGCTTTACAGGGGTTCTCAACGAGCAGTACTTC CASSFTGVLNEQYF TRBJ2-7 TRBV7-6 - TRBD1
TGTGCTAGCAGCTTTTCCCCTTACTCCGACAGTTTCCTGACCTACGAGCAGTACTTC CASSFSPYSDSFLTYEQYF TRBJ2-7 TRBV7-7 - -
TGTGCCAGTAGTAGGGACAGGGGGCGGACTGAAGCTTTCTTT CASSRDRGRTEAFF TRBJ1-1 TRBV19 - TRBD1
TGCAGCGGGGACAGGGGGAACACTGAAGCTTTCTTT CSGDRGNTEAFF TRBJ1-1 TRBV29-1 - TRBD1
TGTGCCAGCAGCCAAGATCGGGCCAGGGGGCTCGCTGAAGCTTTCTTT CASSQDRARGLAEAFF TRBJ1-1 TRBV3-1/TRBV3-2 - TRBD1
TGTGCCAGCAGTAAGACAGGGAACATTCAGTACTTC CASSKTGNIQYF TRBJ2-4 TRBV28 once TRBD1
TGTGCCAGCAGTCCCCTCGGGACAGGTACCTACGAGCAGTACTTC CASSPLGTGTYEQYF TRBJ2-7 TRBV27 - TRBD1
TGTGCCAGCAGCTTAGCGACAGGACTAGACCCGTGGAAAATAGAGCAGTACTTC CASSLATGLDPWKIEQYF TRBJ2-7 TRBV7-2 - -
TGTGCCAGCAGTGAAGGACAGGGTCCGAGGTCGCTCACTGAAGCTTTCTTT CASSEGQGPRSLTEAFF TRBJ1-1 TRBV2 - TRBD1
TGTGCCACCAGCAGGGGTGACCTCTACGAGCAGTACTTC CATSRGDLYEQYF TRBJ2-7 TRBV24-1 - -
TGTGCCAGCAGTGAATACGGCGGAGGCTACGAGCAGTACTTC CASSEYGGGYEQYF TRBJ2-7 TRBV25-1 - -
TGTGCCAGCAGTGAATCCAGCGGGGGGGCCACCGGGGAGCTGTTTTTT CASSESSGGATGELFF TRBJ2-2 TRBV6-1 - TRBD2
TGTGCCAGCAGGATTGGGACAGTGAGGCTAGCCAAAAACATTCAGTACTTC CASRIGTVRLAKNIQYF TRBJ2-4 TRBV2 - TRBD1
TGTGCCAGCAGCTACGGGGGAGGCTCCTACGAGCAGTACTTC CASSYGGGSYEQYF TRBJ2-7 TRBV11-1 - -
TGTGCTAGTGGTCCCGGGGGGTCCTACAATGAGCAGTTCTTC CASGPGGSYNEQFF TRBJ2-1 TRBV12-5 - TRBD2
TGTGCCAGCAGCGTAGTTTTATCAGGGAACAATGAGCAGTTCTTC CASSVVLSGNNEQFF TRBJ2-1 TRBV9 - -
TGTGCCAGCACCGAAGCGGGAGGGCTGGGTGAGCAGTTCTTC CASTEAGGLGEQFF TRBJ2-1 TRBV25-1 - TRBD2
TGTGCCAGTAGGACAATAGGCAATCAGCCCCAGCATTTT CASRTIGNQPQHF TRBJ1-5 TRBV19 - -
TGTGCCAGTAGGACCGGGGTTATGAACACTGAAGCTTTCTTT CASRTGVMNTEAFF TRBJ1-1 TRBV19 - -
TGCAGCGTTGTATCTGGGGCCAACGTCCTGACTTTC CSVVSGANVLTF TRBJ2-6 TRBV29-1 - -
TGTGCCAGCAGTTTACGGGACAGGGGTGGGTATAGCAATCAGCCCCAGCATTTT CASSLRDRGGYSNQPQHF TRBJ1-5 TRBV28 - TRBD1
TGTGCCAGCAGCTCGGGACAGGGGATAACCTACGAGCAGTACTTC CASSSGQGITYEQYF TRBJ2-7 TRBV9 - TRBD1